Listed below are T cell receptor beta chains from one sample, sequenced in a study of blood T cell repertoires in COVID-19. Measured with immunoSEQ multiplex PCR; TCRdb has only the in-frame clones, and not every one. The data show 300,000 to 350,000 clones, with approximately 86% seen just once and just over 9.5% held by the top ten. The material sequenced was peripheral blood. All receptors derive from a man aged 30 to 39 with COVID-19, enrolled during active disease. CDR3s include the opening cysteine and the closing phenylalanine or tryptophan. The order of the fields is J gene, D gene, clone size, V gene, CDR3 length, CDR3 protein, CDR3 DNA. A D gene is named only where the DNA matches it firmly. Rows give clone size only sometimes, using once, few, many, or a class for an expanded clone.

TRBJ2-1 | TRBD2 | NA | TRBV24-1 | 16 | CATSDSQLAPYNEQFF | TGTGCCACCAGTGATAGTCAACTAGCGCCCTACAATGAGCAGTTCTTC
TRBJ2-1 | TRBD2 | NA | TRBV27 | 16 | CASSWASGRLKDEQFF | TGTGCCAGCAGTTGGGCTAGCGGGAGGCTTAAGGATGAGCAGTTCTTC
TRBJ2-1 | TRBD1 | NA | TRBV5-4 | 15 | CASSRGGQGAREQFF | TGTGCCAGCAGCAGAGGGGGACAGGGGGCGAGGGAGCAGTTCTTC
TRBJ2-1 | NA | NA | TRBV5-6 | 11 | CASSFQLNQFF | TGTGCCAGCAGCTTTCAACTGAATCAGTTCTTC
TRBJ2-7 | NA | NA | TRBV27 | 14 | CASSFNPSAYEQYF | TGTGCCAGCAGTTTTAATCCCAGCGCCTACGAGCAGTACTTC
TRBJ2-7 | TRBD2 | NA | TRBV7-6 | 15 | CASSEGTSATYGQYF | TGTGCCAGCAGCGAAGGGACTAGCGCAACCTACGGGCAGTACTTC
TRBJ2-1 | NA | few | TRBV10-3 | 14 | CAISDWAKPGEQFF | TGTGCCATCAGTGATTGGGCAAAGCCCGGTGAGCAGTTCTTC
TRBJ1-5 | TRBD1 | NA | TRBV27 | 14 | CASSYRGGNQPQHF | TGTGCCAGCAGTTACAGGGGCGGGAATCAGCCCCAGCATTTT
TRBJ1-2 | NA | NA | TRBV4-3 | 14 | CASSQDHRPQGYTF | TGCGCCAGCAGCCAAGATCACAGACCCCAGGGCTACACCTTC
TRBJ2-7 | NA | NA | TRBV19 | 15 | CASSIVWSFAYEQYF | TGTGCCAGTAGTATTGTCTGGAGTTTTGCGTACGAGCAGTACTTC
TRBJ2-7 | TRBD1 | NA | TRBV19 | 12 | CASRGQLYEQYF | TGTGCCAGTAGGGGACAGCTCTACGAGCAGTACTTC
TRBJ1-2 | TRBD1 | NA | TRBV5-1 | 15 | CASSDGQGADYGYTF | TGCGCCAGCAGCGACGGACAGGGGGCGGACTATGGCTACACCTTC
TRBJ2-1 | NA | NA | TRBV24-1 | 13 | CATSDPNNNEQFF | TGTGCCACCAGTGATCCAAACAACAATGAGCAGTTCTTC
TRBJ2-5 | NA | NA | TRBV18 | 13 | CASSLIRGETQYF | TGTGCCAGCTCCCTAATTAGGGGGGAGACCCAGTACTTC
TRBJ2-3 | TRBD2 | once | TRBV6-6 | 15 | CASSYTSGRTDTQYF | TGTGCCAGCAGTTACACTAGCGGGAGGACAGATACGCAGTATTTT
TRBJ2-3 | TRBD2 | NA | TRBV25-1 | 14 | CASSASGSTDTQYF | TGTGCCAGCAGTGCTAGCGGGAGCACAGATACGCAGTATTTT
TRBJ1-1 | NA | NA | TRBV27 | 14 | CASSLSRDRDEAFF | TGTGCCAGCAGTTTATCCCGAGACAGAGATGAAGCTTTCTTT
TRBJ1-6 | TRBD1 | NA | TRBV3-1/TRBV3-2 | 16 | CASSQSDRGGNSPLHF | TGTGCCAGCAGCCAAAGCGACAGGGGCGGTAATTCACCCCTCCACTTT
TRBJ2-1 | NA | NA | TRBV6-5 | 14 | CASSQRWGGSEQFF | TGTGCCAGCAGTCAACGGTGGGGGGGCAGTGAGCAGTTCTTC
TRBJ1-3 | NA | NA | TRBV2 | 17 | CASSNQGSRIDGNTIYF | TGTGCCAGCAGTAATCAGGGGTCCAGGATAGATGGAAACACCATATATTTT
TRBJ1-5 | TRBD1 | NA | TRBV29-1 | 14 | CSVRTGGSNQPQHF | TGCAGCGTTCGGACAGGGGGCAGTAATCAGCCCCAGCATTTT
TRBJ2-7 | NA | few | TRBV18 | 15 | CASSPRTSRGYEQYF | TGTGCCAGCTCACCACGGACTTCTCGGGGTTACGAGCAGTACTTC
TRBJ1-1 | NA | once | TRBV15 | 15 | CATSIYNSPNTEAFF | TGTGCCACCAGCATCTATAACAGCCCGAACACTGAAGCTTTCTTT
TRBJ2-7 | TRBD2 | NA | TRBV7-9 | 14 | CASSLRREGHEQYF | TGTGCCAGCAGCTTAAGGCGGGAGGGTCACGAGCAGTACTTC
TRBJ1-6 | NA | NA | TRBV27 | 14 | CASSSMDARSPLHF | TGTGCCAGCAGCTCGATGGATGCTAGGTCACCCCTCCACTTT
TRBJ2-5 | NA | NA | TRBV7-3 | 14 | CASSFVGQGETQYF | TGTGCCAGCAGCTTTGTCGGGCAGGGAGAGACCCAGTACTTC
TRBJ2-1 | TRBD2 | NA | TRBV19 | 15 | CASSIGLAGVVEQFF | TGTGCCAGTAGTATCGGACTAGCGGGAGTGGTTGAGCAGTTCTTC
TRBJ2-3 | NA | NA | TRBV7-8 | 16 | CASTSGQGRITDTQYF | TGTGCCAGCACCTCGGGTCAGGGGCGAATCACAGATACGCAGTATTTT
TRBJ2-2 | TRBD2 | NA | TRBV7-2 | 13 | CASSPNFGGGVIF | TGTGCCAGCAGCCCGAACTTTGGGGGGGGTGTAATTTTT
TRBJ2-7 | NA | once | TRBV4-2 | 15 | CASSQEFQGSYEQYF | TGTGCCAGCAGCCAAGAGTTCCAGGGCTCCTACGAGCAGTACTTC
TRBJ1-5 | NA | NA | TRBV7-8 | 13 | CASSPRDLQPQHF | TGTGCCAGCAGCCCCCGGGATCTACAGCCCCAGCATTTT
TRBJ2-5 | NA | NA | TRBV11-3 | 12 | CASSLGPGTQYF | TGTGCCAGCAGCTTGGGGCCTGGGACCCAGTACTTC
TRBJ1-6 | NA | NA | TRBV12-3/TRBV12-4 | 13 | CASTLGGVEALHF | TGTGCCAGCACCCTCGGAGGGGTTGAGGCCCTCCACTTT
TRBJ1-5 | TRBD1 | NA | TRBV10-3 | 18 | CAISALPGTDYSNQPQHF | TGTGCCATCAGTGCTCTACCCGGGACAGACTATAGCAATCAGCCCCAGCATTTT
TRBJ2-2 | NA | NA | TRBV3-1/TRBV3-2 | 17 | CASSQERGSGGHGELFF | TGTGCCAGCAGCCAAGAACGGGGATCCGGGGGGCACGGGGAGCTGTTTTTT
TRBJ2-7 | TRBD2 | NA | TRBV6-6 | 16 | CASSYLGVAGEGEQYF | TGTGCCAGCAGTTACCTCGGGGTAGCGGGAGAAGGCGAGCAGTACTTC
TRBJ2-7 | NA | NA | TRBV3-1/TRBV3-2 | 12 | CASSPSYYEQYF | TGTGCCAGCAGCCCGTCGTACTACGAGCAGTACTTC
TRBJ2-2 | NA | few | TRBV7-2 | 15 | CASSFRGSEPGELFF | TGTGCCAGCAGCTTTAGGGGATCGGAGCCCGGGGAGCTGTTTTTT
TRBJ2-7 | NA | NA | TRBV5-1 | 14 | CASSLEAGTYEQYF | TGCGCCAGCAGCTTGGAGGCAGGAACCTACGAGCAGTACTTC
TRBJ2-2 | TRBD1 | NA | TRBV24-1 | 15 | CATSDRQGDTGELFF | TGTGCCACCAGTGACCGACAGGGCGACACCGGGGAGCTGTTTTTT
TRBJ2-1 | NA | NA | TRBV24-1 | 13 | CATRDFTDNEQFF | TGTGCCACCAGAGATTTCACAGACAATGAGCAGTTCTTC
TRBJ1-3 | NA | NA | TRBV3-1/TRBV3-2 | 19 | CASSQDRGVQSGCGNTIYF | TGTGCCAGCAGCCAAGATCGGGGGGTCCAATCGGGGTGCGGAAACACCATATATTTT
TRBJ2-7 | NA | NA | TRBV6-6 | 15 | CASSYRVFYSYEQYF | TGTGCCAGCAGTTACCGCGTATTTTACTCCTACGAGCAGTACTTC
TRBJ1-2 | TRBD1 | NA | TRBV18 | 14 | CASSFTGQGDGYTF | TGTGCCAGCTCATTTACGGGACAGGGTGACGGCTACACCTTC
TRBJ1-1 | NA | NA | TRBV2 | 13 | CASSVRGNTEAFF | TGTGCCAGCAGTGTACGGGGTAACACTGAAGCTTTCTTT
TRBJ1-4 | TRBD1 | NA | TRBV6-6 | 15 | CASSQDRPGNEKLFF | TGTGCCAGCAGTCAGGACAGGCCGGGTAATGAAAAACTGTTTTTT
TRBJ2-5 | TRBD2 | NA | TRBV7-2 | 14 | CASSLAAGEKTQYF | TGTGCCAGCAGCTTAGCAGCGGGAGAAAAGACCCAGTACTTC
TRBJ2-3 | NA | NA | TRBV9 | 15 | CASSVDMGAADTQYF | TGTGCCAGCAGCGTAGATATGGGAGCCGCAGATACGCAGTATTTT
TRBJ1-1 | NA | NA | TRBV5-1 | 14 | CASSKYGENTEAFF | TGCGCCAGCAGCAAATACGGAGAGAACACTGAAGCTTTCTTT
TRBJ2-6 | NA | NA | TRBV29-1 | 17 | CSVEHRDSNSGANVLTF | TGCAGCGTTGAACACCGGGACTCCAACTCTGGGGCCAACGTCCTGACTTTC